This T cell receptor (beta chain) was identified in a study of monozygotic twins with inflammatory bowel disease. This CDR3 has 15 amino acids. The germline CDR1 and CDR2 sequences are MNHEY and SVGAGI. After re-calling the 5' RACE reads, TCRdb lists one entry per CDR3 protein, DNA absent. This sample contains around 380,000 distinct CDR3 sequences. The rearrangement uses TRBV6-5 and TRBJ2-3. The sample consisted of blood. The TCR was taken from a human donor with ulcerative colitis or Crohn's disease, or a healthy co-twin of an affected twin (not recorded which). CDR3 loop: CASSYSRGFADTQYF.